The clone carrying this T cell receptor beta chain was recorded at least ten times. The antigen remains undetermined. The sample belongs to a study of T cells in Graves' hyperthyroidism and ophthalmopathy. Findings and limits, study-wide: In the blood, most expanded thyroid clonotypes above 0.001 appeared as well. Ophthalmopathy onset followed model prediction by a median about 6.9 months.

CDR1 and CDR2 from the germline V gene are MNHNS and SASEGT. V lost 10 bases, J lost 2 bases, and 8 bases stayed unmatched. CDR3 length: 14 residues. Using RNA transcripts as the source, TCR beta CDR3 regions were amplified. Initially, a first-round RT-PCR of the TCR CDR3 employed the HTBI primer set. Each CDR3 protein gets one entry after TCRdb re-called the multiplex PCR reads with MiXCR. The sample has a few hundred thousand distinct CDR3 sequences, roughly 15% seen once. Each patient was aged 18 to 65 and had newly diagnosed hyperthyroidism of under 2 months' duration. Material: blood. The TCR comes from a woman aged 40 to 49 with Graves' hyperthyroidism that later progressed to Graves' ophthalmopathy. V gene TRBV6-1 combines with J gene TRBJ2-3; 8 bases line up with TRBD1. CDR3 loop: CATQGAGHTDTQYF. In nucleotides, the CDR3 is TGTGCCACCCAGGGGGCGGGACACACAGATACGCAGTATTTT.